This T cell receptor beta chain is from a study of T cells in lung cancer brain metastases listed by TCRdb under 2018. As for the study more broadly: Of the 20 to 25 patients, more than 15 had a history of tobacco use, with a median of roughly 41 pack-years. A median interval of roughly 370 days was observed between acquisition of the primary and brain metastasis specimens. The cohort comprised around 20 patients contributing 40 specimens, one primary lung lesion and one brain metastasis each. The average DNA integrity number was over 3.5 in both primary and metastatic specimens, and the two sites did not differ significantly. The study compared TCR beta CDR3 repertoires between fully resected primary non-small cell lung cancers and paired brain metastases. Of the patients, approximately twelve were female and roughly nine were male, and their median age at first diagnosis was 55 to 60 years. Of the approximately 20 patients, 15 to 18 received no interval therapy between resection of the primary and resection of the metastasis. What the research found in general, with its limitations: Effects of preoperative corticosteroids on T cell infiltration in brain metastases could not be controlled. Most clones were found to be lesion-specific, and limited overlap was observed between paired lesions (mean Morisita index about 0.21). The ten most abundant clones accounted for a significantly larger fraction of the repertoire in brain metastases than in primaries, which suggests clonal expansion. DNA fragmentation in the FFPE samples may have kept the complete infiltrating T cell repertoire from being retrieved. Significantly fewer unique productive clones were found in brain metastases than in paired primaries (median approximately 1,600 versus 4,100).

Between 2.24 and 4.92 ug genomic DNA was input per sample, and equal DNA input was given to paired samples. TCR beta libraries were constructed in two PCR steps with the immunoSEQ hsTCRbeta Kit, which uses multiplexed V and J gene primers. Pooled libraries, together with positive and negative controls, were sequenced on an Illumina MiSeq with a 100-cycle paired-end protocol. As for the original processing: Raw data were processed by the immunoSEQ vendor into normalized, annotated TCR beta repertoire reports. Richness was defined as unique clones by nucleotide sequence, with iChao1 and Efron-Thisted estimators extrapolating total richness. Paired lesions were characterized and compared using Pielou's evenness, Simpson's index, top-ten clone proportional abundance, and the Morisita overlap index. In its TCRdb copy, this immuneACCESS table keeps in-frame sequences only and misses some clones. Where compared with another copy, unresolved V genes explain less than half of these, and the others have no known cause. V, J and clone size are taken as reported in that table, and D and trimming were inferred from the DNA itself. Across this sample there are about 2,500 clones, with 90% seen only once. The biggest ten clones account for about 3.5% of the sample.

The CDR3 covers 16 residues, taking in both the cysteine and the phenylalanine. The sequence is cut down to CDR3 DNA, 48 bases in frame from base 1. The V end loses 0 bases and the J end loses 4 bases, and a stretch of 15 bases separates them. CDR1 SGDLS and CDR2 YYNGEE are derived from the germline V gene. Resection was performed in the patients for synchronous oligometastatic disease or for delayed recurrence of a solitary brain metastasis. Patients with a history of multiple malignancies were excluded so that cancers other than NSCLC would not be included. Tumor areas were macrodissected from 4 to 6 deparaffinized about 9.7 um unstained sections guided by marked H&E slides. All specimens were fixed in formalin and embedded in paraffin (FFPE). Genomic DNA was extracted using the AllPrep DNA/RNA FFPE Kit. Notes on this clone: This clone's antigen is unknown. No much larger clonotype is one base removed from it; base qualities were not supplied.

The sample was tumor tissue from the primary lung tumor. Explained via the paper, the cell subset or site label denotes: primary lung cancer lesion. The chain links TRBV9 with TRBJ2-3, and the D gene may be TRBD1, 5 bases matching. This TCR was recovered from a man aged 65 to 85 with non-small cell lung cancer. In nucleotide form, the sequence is TGTGCCAGCAGCGTAGCCCCAGGGCCCGGTTCAGATACGCAGTATTTT. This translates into CASSVAPGPGSDTQYF.